The clone carrying this T cell receptor (beta chain) appeared many times. The sample belongs to a study of low-dose radiotherapy and immunotherapy resistance in tumors. Study at large: Cohort 1 was given 0.5 Gy per fraction every 2 weeks, for 6.5 Gy total. Once cycle 1 day 1 began, patients took oral aspirin 300 mg daily for four cycles.

TRAV- and TRBV-specific primers, spanning alpha and beta chains, primed first-strand cDNA. The authors ran 15 to 25 PCR cycles to amplify TCRs with a constant-region primer and V-primer adapter. Amplification of isolated mRNA was accomplished via in vitro transcription. A single record per CDR3 protein comes from TCRdb applying MiXCR to the reads. The sample has about 64,000 distinct CDR3 sequences, 26% seen once. The J segment lost 8 bases and the V segment lost 7 bases, leaving 9 bases of the junction unmatched. The CDR3 runs to 14 residues. The time point: before trial treatment. Advanced solid tumors lacking tumor-infiltrating lymphocytes characterized eligible patients.

This receptor was identified in a male donor with rectosigmoid adenocarcinoma. The sequencing used PBMCs, collected before treatment. J is TRBJ1-4 and V is TRBV23-1; 8 nucleotides match TRBD1. TRBV23-1 is designated an ORF whose function remains uncertain. CDR3 bases: TGCGCCAGCATCTCGGACAGGGTGGACGAAAAACTGTTTTTT. As protein: CASISDRVDEKLFF.